Shown below are 15 T cell receptor beta chains from a single sample sequenced in a study of shared T cell receptors in the human thymus. The assay was immunoSEQ multiplex PCR, and TCRdb's table has in-frame clones only and misses some. Of 650,000 to 950,000 clones listed, 75% to 90% are singletons. Another study also made use of these data, one on human thymus T cells.

Material for sequencing was thymocytes. The receptor source for this set is a girl under three years old with a congenital heart defect.

The chain recombines TRBV4-3 with TRBJ2-1; TRBD2 agrees at 14 bases. There are 18 residues in the CDR3. Germline CDR1 is LGHNA and CDR2 is YSLEER. Trimming at V came to 7 bases and at J to 2 bases, leaving 10 bases not matched to a gene. CDR3 loop: CASTPNPTSGGAYNEQFF. CDR3 nucleotide sequence: TGCGCCAGCACTCCAAATCCGACTAGCGGGGGGGCCTACAATGAGCAGTTCTTC.

The CDR3 DNA reads TGTGCCAGCAGTTCGACAGGTTACAATGAGCAGTTCTTC. Amino acid sequence: CASSSTGYNEQFF. V gene TRBV6-5 combines with J gene TRBJ2-1; maybe TRBD1 (6 bases). The CDR3 contains 13 residues. CDR1 and CDR2 from the germline V gene are MNHEY and SVGAGI. Trimming stripped 4 bases from V and 4 bases from J, with 8 bases between.

The rearrangement uses TRBV6-1 and TRBJ1-5; no clear D gene. The CDR3 loop spans 14 amino acids. Trimming cost V 6 bases and J 5 bases, with 14 bases left between them. CDR1 and CDR2 from the germline V gene are MNHNS and SASEGT. In nucleotides, the CDR3 is TGTGCCAGCAGGCCCCCCGGGTGGCATCAGCCCCAGCATTTT. Translated, it gives CASRPPGWHQPQHF.

The chain combines TRBV11-1 with TRBJ2-5; 11 positions match TRBD2. Per the germline V gene, CDR1 is SGHAT and CDR2 is FQDESV (reference sequence). V lost 1 base to trimming and J lost 5 bases; unmatched junction nucleotides: 9. This CDR3 is 17 amino acids long. CDR3 coding DNA: TGTGCCAGCAGCTTAGAATTTTTGGCTAGCGGGGGGGAGACCCAGTACTTC. It yields the protein CASSLEFLASGGETQYF.

The chain recombines TRBV9 with TRBJ2-5; TRBD1 agrees at 9 bases. This CDR3 is built from 14 residues. The ends lost 4 bases at V and 11 bases at J; junction bases unmatched: 12. CDR1 is SGDLS, CDR2 YYNGEE, per germline. In DNA, the CDR3 is TGTGCCAGCAGCTCCGGGACAGGGCATTATGAGCAGTACTTC. Protein: CASSSGTGHYEQYF.

The rearrangement uses TRBV7-2 and TRBJ1-1; D is unclear. CDR3 length equals 13 residues. V was shortened by 6 bases and J by 1 base, with 9 bases between the two germline ends. Germline values: CDR1 SGHTA, CDR2 FQGNSA. CDR3 sequence: CASRAKWNTEAFF. Here the CDR3 DNA reads TGTGCCAGCAGAGCCAAGTGGAACACTGAAGCTTTCTTT. Supplemented by reference TRBV7-2 and TRBJ1-1, the full variable domain reads GAGVSQSPSNKVTEKGKDVELRCDPISGHTALYWYRQSLGQGLEFLIYFQGNSAPDKSGLPSDRFSAERTGGSVSTLTIQRTQQEDSAVYLCASRAKWNTEAFFGQGTRLTVV.

This sequence joins TRBV29-1 and TRBJ2-5, with D possibly matching TRBD1 (6 bases). The V gene's germline CDR1 is SQVTM and CDR2 ANQGSEA. The CDR3 runs 15 residues. V was pared by 7 bases and J by 1 base, with 19 bases between. CDR3 region: CSARIGGHPQETQYF. CDR3 nucleotides: TGCAGCGCCCGAATAGGGGGACACCCCCAAGAGACCCAGTACTTC.

This clone was observed once. V usage is TRBV29-1 and J usage is TRBJ2-4, with a weak D call TRBD1 (6 bases). The CDR3 extends over 14 amino acids. Germline V gene lookup returns CDR1 SQVTM and CDR2 ANQGSEA. The V end was cut by 4 bases, the J end by 0 bases, with 10 bases between. CDR3 loop: CSVGGPSAKNIQYF. The CDR3 DNA sequence: TGCAGCGTTGGGGGGCCCTCAGCCAAAAACATTCAGTACTTC.

The J gene is TRBJ1-2, the V gene TRBV20-1; D is undetermined. Germline-derived CDR1 and CDR2 are DFQATT and SNEGSKA (reference sequence). V lost 4 bases and J lost 6, with 9 bases in between. CDR3 length equals 11 residues. The DNA for the CDR3 is TGCAGTGCTAATTCGGGGAATGGCTACACCTTC. Amino acid sequence: CSANSGNGYTF.

In its sample, this clone was seen a few times. The chain recombines TRBV5-1 with TRBJ1-4; possibly TRBD1 for D (6 bases). This CDR3 has 17 residues. The ends were cut back, 4 bases at V and 2 bases at J, with 18 bases in the middle. The germline CDR1 and CDR2 sequences are SGHRS and YFSETQ. This CDR3 is CASSPGHPMATNEKLFF. In DNA, the CDR3 is TGCGCCAGCAGCCCGGGACACCCAATGGCTACTAATGAAAAACTGTTTTTT.

The V gene is TRBV5-1, the J gene TRBJ2-7, with a tentative D call TRBD2 (5 bases). Trimming stripped 4 bases from V and 5 bases from J, with 13 bases between. This CDR3 has 13 residues. The germline V gene has CDR1 SGHRS and CDR2 YFSETQ. CDR3 sequence reads: CASSGEFLDEQYF. In DNA, the CDR3 is TGCGCCAGCAGCGGGGAGTTCCTTGACGAGCAGTACTTC.

This clone was recorded once. V and J are TRBV2 and TRBJ2-6; 9 positions agree with TRBD1. V lost 8 bases to trimming and J lost 1 base; unmatched junction nucleotides: 3. There are 15 residues in the CDR3. Germline CDR1 is SNHLY and CDR2 is FYNNEI. CDR3 bases: TGTGCCAGCCGGGACAGGGTGTCTGGGGCCAACGTCCTGACTTTC. Its protein product is CASRDRVSGANVLTF.

J is TRBJ2-5 and V is TRBV28; 9 nucleotides align to TRBD1. The germline gives CDR1 MDHEN, CDR2 SYDVKM. The CDR3 covers 15 residues. Losses at the gene ends were 7 bases for V and 4 bases for J; bases not matched to a gene: 10. Here the CDR3 reads CASTPGQGDGETQYF. CDR3 nucleotide sequence: TGTGCCAGCACGCCGGGACAGGGTGATGGAGAGACCCAGTACTTC.

V usage is TRBV9 and J usage is TRBJ1-5; D is perhaps TRBD1 (6 bases). The V gene lost 3 bases and the J gene lost 6 bases, with 22 bases spanning the gap. Germline lookup yields CDR1 SGDLS and CDR2 YYNGEE. There are 17 residues in the CDR3. The CDR3 sequence: CASSEGIKSGTPQPQHF. CDR3 in DNA: TGTGCCAGCAGCGAAGGAATTAAATCCGGGACACCTCAGCCCCAGCATTTT.

This clone was seen a handful of times. V is TRBV18 and J is TRBJ1-2; D might be TRBD1 (5 bases). V gave up 6 bases and J gave up 0 bases, with 11 bases separating them. Germline V gene lookup returns CDR1 KGHSH and CDR2 LQKENI. The CDR3 loop spans 14 amino acids. The DNA of the CDR3 is TGTGCCAGCTCCCAGACAGAAGCTAACTATGGCTACACCTTC. Translation gives CASSQTEANYGYTF.